What follows describes a single T cell receptor (beta chain). What it recognizes is unknown. Regarding treatment: some 20 received Ad26.COV2.S at low or high dose, single or two shots; about 5 received placebo; per-sample allocation not given. Samples analyzed were those drawn on day 63 after the first vaccine or placebo injection. This entry belongs to a study of Ad26.COV2.S vaccination and SARS-CoV-2 variants. Study as a whole: Donor was one of the participants in the Ad26.COV2.S arm of the COV1001 trial. Points from the study as a whole: Assessments of TCR breadth and depth may have underestimated the total T cell responses. Post-vaccination spike-specific CD8+ and CD4+ T cell responses reportedly had substantial breadth.

CDR3 length: 15 residues. V lost 3 bases and J 0 bases, leaving 8 bases between the germline ends. Germline V gene lookup returns CDR1 LNHNV and CDR2 YYDKDF (reference sequence). Profiling relied on immunoSEQ multiplex PCR, and the TCRdb table lists in-frame clones only, not all of them. There are 350,000 to 500,000 clones in the sample; 80% to 90% occur only once, and about 2.5% lies in the top ten. The chain uses TRBV15 and TRBJ1-4; D is possibly TRBD1 (5 bases). The source was peripheral blood, collected in a trial of Ad26.COV2.S vaccine versus placebo. The source is a person between 18 and 65 years old who received the Ad26.COV2.S COVID-19 vaccine or a placebo. The DNA of the CDR3 is TGTGCCACCAGCAGTTCGGGGGCAACTAATGAAAAACTGTTTTTT. Translated, it gives CATSSSGATNEKLFF.